The 25 T cell receptor beta chains in this list originate from one sample, sequenced in a study of blood T cell repertoires in COVID-19. Sequencing used immunoSEQ multiplex PCR; TCRdb keeps in-frame clones, though not all of them. The table includes a few hundred thousand clones, around 91% detected once. The source material was peripheral blood. The receptors derive from a woman aged 60-75 years with acute or convalescent COVID-19.

The chain carries TRBV4-1 and TRBJ1-3; D possibly corresponds to TRBD1 (6 bases). The germline V and J ends were trimmed by 0 bases and 0 bases, with 15 bases remaining between them. Looked up from germline, CDR1 is MGHRA and CDR2 is YSYEKL. This CDR3 comprises 18 residues. In DNA, the CDR3 is TGCGCCAGCAGCCAAGACCTATCAGGACAGCCCTCTGGAAACACCATATATTTT. This codes for CASSQDLSGQPSGNTIYF.

The V and J genes are TRBV5-5 and TRBJ1-6; tentatively, D is TRBD1 (5 bases). CDR3 length equals 14 residues. Trimming shortened V by 4 bases and J by 6 bases, and 11 bases separated the two germline ends. Germline-derived CDR1 and CDR2 are SGHKS and YYEKEE (reference sequence). This CDR3 is CASSATGFNSPLHF. In DNA form, the CDR3 reads TGTGCCAGCAGCGCCACAGGTTTTAATTCACCCCTCCACTTT.

This rearrangement joins TRBV9 to TRBJ1-3; possible D gene TRBD1, 5 bases. Germline loops: CDR1 SGDLS, CDR2 YYNGEE. CDR3 length equals 15 residues. Between the trimmed V and J ends, which lost 0 bases and 4 bases, there was a span of 11 bases. The CDR3 nucleotides read TGTGCCAGCAGCGTAGTTGCAGGGATCGGAAACACCATATATTTT. This codes for CASSVVAGIGNTIYF.

The genes are TRBV7-7 and TRBJ2-7; 9 bases are a match to TRBD1. The length of the CDR3 is 13 residues. The V gene's germline CDR1 is SSHAT and CDR2 FNYEAQ (reference sequence). V was clipped by 1 base and J by 6 bases; unmatched bases: 1. CDR3 sequence (DNA): TGTGCCAGCAGCTTAGGACAGGGGGGCGAGCAGTACTTC. Encoded protein: CASSLGQGGEQYF.

V and J are TRBV24-1 and TRBJ1-2; D unclear. Germline CDR1 is KGHDR and CDR2 is SFDVKD. This CDR3 is 12 amino acids long. Trimming cost V 6 bases and J 7 bases, with 11 bases left between them. For the CDR3, the DNA is TGTGCCACCAGTAGACGGGGAATTGGCTACACCTTC. It translates to CATSRRGIGYTF.

The V gene is TRBV12-3 or TRBV12-4, the J gene TRBJ1-1; D uncertain. The CDR3 has 13 residues. V was shortened by 3 bases and J by 1 base, with 6 bases between the two germline ends. CDR3 DNA: TGTGCCAGCAGTTTGGGCAAGAACACTGAAGCTTTCTTT. Its protein product is CASSLGKNTEAFF.

The CDR3 coding sequence is TGTGCCAGCAGCCGGAGCGGGGAAGCCGGGGAGCTGTTTTTT. Its translation: CASSRSGEAGELFF. The rearrangement joins TRBV7-3 to TRBJ2-2; 7 bases map to TRBD2. The V segment lost 5 bases and the J segment 6 bases; nucleotides outside the gene matches: 6. Per germline, CDR1 SGHTA and CDR2 FQGTGA. CDR3 length: 14 residues.

Only one count was recorded for this clone. The V gene is TRBV7-2, the J gene TRBJ2-5; D might be TRBD1 (6 bases). Trimming removed 7 bases at V and 6 bases at J, with 21 bases between. Germline CDR1 and CDR2: SGHTA and FQGNSA. This CDR3 comprises 15 residues. The CDR3 here is CASMNSRGTGKTQYF. In nucleotides, the CDR3 is TGTGCCAGCATGAATAGCAGGGGAACGGGAAAGACCCAGTACTTC.

The J gene is TRBJ2-3, the V gene TRBV28, with a tentative D call TRBD2 (5 bases). Germline V CDR1 and CDR2: MDHEN, SYDVKM. Trimming removed 7 bases at V and 0 bases at J, with 8 bases between. The CDR3 length is 13 residues. The CDR3 loop reads CASIPSSTDTQYF. CDR3 DNA: TGTGCCAGCATCCCTAGCAGCACAGATACGCAGTATTTT. Looking up the rest from reference TRBV28 and TRBJ2-3 gives the full variable domain: DVKVTQSSRYLVKRTGEKVFLECVQDMDHENMFWYRQDPGLGLRLIYFSYDVKMKEKGDIPEGYSVSREKKERFSLILESASTNQTSMYLCASIPSSTDTQYFGPGTRLTVL.

The V call is TRBV12-3 or TRBV12-4, the J call TRBJ1-6, with D uncertain. Deletions cut 3 bases from V and 6 bases from J, with 6 bases between. The CDR3 length is 13 residues. The CDR3, as DNA: TGTGCCAGCAGTTTGGCCAGTAATTCACCCCTCCACTTT. Amino acids: CASSLASNSPLHF.

The chain employs TRBV4-3 and TRBJ1-5, with 7 positions matching TRBD1. The CDR3 has 16 amino acids. V shed 3 bases and J 1 base; nucleotides not matched to a gene: 6. The germline V gene has CDR1 LGHNA and CDR2 YSLEER. The CDR3 is CASSQEPGGSNQPQHF. The CDR3 DNA reads as TGCGCCAGCAGCCAGGAACCAGGGGGAAGCAATCAGCCCCAGCATTTT.

This chain uses TRBV2 with TRBJ1-1; D may be TRBD1 (5 bases). CDR1 and CDR2 (germline): SNHLY, FYNNEI. This CDR3 has 10 amino acids. V lost 6 bases and J lost 9, with 8 bases in between. The CDR3 coding sequence is TGTGCCAGCAGAGGGGATAAAGCTTTCTTT. As protein: CASRGDKAFF.

This clone was observed a single time. This chain connects TRBV7-8 to TRBJ1-1; no firm D call. Germline-derived CDR1 and CDR2 are SGHVS and FQNEAQ. The V gene lost 1 base and the J gene lost 0 bases, with 9 bases spanning the gap. The CDR3 runs to 15 residues. The DNA of the CDR3 is TGTGCCAGCAGCTTAGTCCTTCAGATGAACACTGAAGCTTTCTTT. This encodes CASSLVLQMNTEAFF.

The gene calls are TRBV6-5 and TRBJ2-3, with 9 bases fitting TRBD1. The CDR3 length is 15 residues. J gave up 2 bases and V 2 bases, and 2 bases lay outside the gene matches. Germline V CDR1 and CDR2: MNHEY, SVGAGI. This CDR3 reads CASSYGTGNTDTQYF. CDR3 nucleotides: TGTGCCAGCAGTTACGGGACAGGGAACACAGATACGCAGTATTTT.

The chain carries TRBV7-2 and TRBJ2-1, with a possible D match to TRBD2 (6 bases). The V end was cut by 5 bases, the J end by 16 bases, with 12 bases between. Germline CDR1 is SGHTA and CDR2 is FQGNSA. The CDR3 runs to 10 residues. The CDR3 nucleotides are TGTGCCAGCAGCCCCAGCGGGCACTTCTTC. Protein: CASSPSGHFF.

This CDR3 is CASRQGGTATNEKLFF. CDR3 nucleotide sequence: TGTGCCAGTAGACAAGGGGGCACGGCAACTAATGAAAAACTGTTTTTT. This chain connects TRBV19 to TRBJ1-4, with 7 bases aligning to TRBD1. The J segment lost 0 bases and the V segment lost 6 bases, leaving 7 bases of the junction unmatched. This CDR3 is 16 amino acids long. The germline V gene has CDR1 LNHDA and CDR2 SQIVND (reference sequence). The full variable domain, with the rest looked up from reference TRBV19 and TRBJ1-4, is DGGITQSPKYLFRKEGQNVTLSCEQNLNHDAMYWYRQDPGQGLRLIYYSQIVNDFQKGDIAEGYSVSREKKESFPLTVTSAQKNPTAFYLCASRQGGTATNEKLFFGSGTQLSVL.

This chain connects TRBV7-8 to TRBJ1-1; no clear D gene. Germline values: CDR1 SGHVS, CDR2 FQNEAQ. The CDR3 has 16 residues. Trimming removed 5 bases at V and 3 bases at J, with 19 bases between. DNA of the CDR3: TGTGCCAGCAGCCCCCTGATCGAATCAGTGGACACTGAAGCTTTCTTT. It translates to CASSPLIESVDTEAFF.

This rearrangement joins TRBV7-9 to TRBJ1-1; TRBD1 agrees at 10 bases. Per germline, CDR1 SEHNR and CDR2 FQNEAQ (reference sequence). This CDR3 contains 15 residues. V shed 5 bases, J shed 4 bases, and the junction held 7 bases outside the gene matches. Here the CDR3 reads CASSAGTGAGTEAFF. CDR3 DNA sequence: TGTGCCAGCAGCGCCGGGACAGGGGCGGGCACTGAAGCTTTCTTT.

The V and J genes are TRBV5-1 and TRBJ1-3; tentatively, D is TRBD1 (6 bases). Germline V gene lookup returns CDR1 SGHRS and CDR2 YFSETQ. The CDR3 length is 12 residues. The V end was cut by 3 bases, the J end by 7 bases, with 8 bases between. The CDR3 loop reads CASSSQGNTIYF. CDR3 DNA sequence: TGCGCCAGCAGCTCCCAGGGGAACACCATATATTTT.

The chain combines TRBV5-6 with TRBJ2-3; D is unresolved. The CDR3 length is 13 residues. The germline CDR1 and CDR2 sequences are SGHDT and YYEEEE. V lost 2 bases and J 0 bases, leaving 4 bases between the germline ends. The CDR3 sequence is CASSFRSTDTQYF. CDR3 in DNA: TGTGCCAGCAGCTTCCGGAGCACAGATACGCAGTATTTT.

The CDR3 loop is CASSIDWAGTGNHQPQHF. The CDR3 region has the DNA TGTGCCAGTAGTATAGATTGGGCCGGGACAGGGAACCATCAGCCCCAGCATTTT. The chain recombines TRBV19 with TRBJ1-5, with 9 bases that match TRBD1. Germline CDR1 is LNHDA and CDR2 is SQIVND (reference sequence). CDR3 length equals 18 residues. J gave up 5 bases and V 0 bases, and 11 bases lay outside the gene matches.

The V and J genes are TRBV4-3 and TRBJ2-2; D possibly corresponds to TRBD2 (5 bases). Trimming removed 4 bases at V and 8 bases at J, with 11 bases between. Germline lookup yields CDR1 LGHNA and CDR2 YSLEER. The CDR3 has 13 amino acids. The CDR3 is CASSLALEGELFF. The CDR3 coding sequence is TGCGCCAGCAGCCTAGCGTTAGAGGGGGAGCTGTTTTTT.

This clone was seen just once. The V and J genes are TRBV19 and TRBJ2-3; 9 bases agree with TRBD2. This CDR3 contains 15 residues. V shed 5 bases, J shed 3 bases, and the junction held 6 bases outside the gene matches. Per the germline V gene, CDR1 is LNHDA and CDR2 is SQIVND (reference sequence). This CDR3 reads CASSWTSAVTDTQYF. CDR3 DNA: TGTGCCAGTAGTTGGACTAGCGCGGTTACAGATACGCAGTATTTT.

The chain carries TRBV19 and TRBJ2-5; D ambiguous. Trimming shortened V by 1 base and J by 4 bases, and 10 bases separated the two germline ends. The CDR3 consists of 14 residues. Germline lookup yields CDR1 LNHDA and CDR2 SQIVND (reference sequence). The CDR3 region is CASSIAPGSETQYF. CDR3 DNA: TGTGCCAGTAGTATAGCTCCGGGTTCAGAGACCCAGTACTTC.

The chain couples TRBV5-6 to TRBJ1-6; TRBD1 aligns across 8 bases. The length of the CDR3 is 16 residues. Trimming removed 0 bases from V and 8 bases from J; junction bases left unmatched: 7. Germline V gene data show CDR1 as SGHDT and CDR2 as YYEEEE. CDR3 sequence (DNA): TGTGCCAGCAGCTTGGTCGCCGGGACAGGTGATTCACCCCTCCACTTT. Translation: CASSLVAGTGDSPLHF.